What follows describes a single T cell receptor beta chain. This record comes from a study of cytomegalovirus exposure and HLA in healthy donors. Germline CDR1 is ENHRY and CDR2 is SYGVKD. The J segment lost 7 bases and the V segment lost 4 bases, leaving 6 bases of the junction unmatched. This CDR3 is built from 13 residues. With 60 Vbeta and 13 Jbeta primers, the PCR was carried out. Sequenced by immunoSEQ multiplex PCR; TCRdb stores in-frame clones only, minus some. The data hold about 170,000 clones, with 65% to 85% observed a single time. V and J are TRBV10-3 and TRBJ1-2; TRBD1 matches 7 bases. The receptor comes from a woman aged 45-60 years in good health and CMV-seropositive. The sample was PBMCs. The CDR3 protein is CAISGQGRVGYTF. The CDR3, as DNA: TGTGCCATCAGTGGACAGGGTAGGGTTGGCTACACCTTC.